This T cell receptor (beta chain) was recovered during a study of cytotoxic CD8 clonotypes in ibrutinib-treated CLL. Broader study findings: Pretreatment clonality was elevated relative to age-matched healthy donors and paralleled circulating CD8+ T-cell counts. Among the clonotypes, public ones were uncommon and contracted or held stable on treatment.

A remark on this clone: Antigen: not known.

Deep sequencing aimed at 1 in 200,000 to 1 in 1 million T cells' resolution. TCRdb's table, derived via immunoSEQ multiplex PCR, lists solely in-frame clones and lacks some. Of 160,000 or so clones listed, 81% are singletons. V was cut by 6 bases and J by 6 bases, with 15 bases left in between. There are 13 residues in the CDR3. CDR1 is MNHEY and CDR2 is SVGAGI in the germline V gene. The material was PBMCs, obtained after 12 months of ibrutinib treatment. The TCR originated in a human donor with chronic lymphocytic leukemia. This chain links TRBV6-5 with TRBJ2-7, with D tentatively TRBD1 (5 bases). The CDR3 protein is CASSLNTGSEQYF. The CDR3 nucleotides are TGTGCCAGCAGCCTCAACACAGGTTCCGAGCAGTACTTC.